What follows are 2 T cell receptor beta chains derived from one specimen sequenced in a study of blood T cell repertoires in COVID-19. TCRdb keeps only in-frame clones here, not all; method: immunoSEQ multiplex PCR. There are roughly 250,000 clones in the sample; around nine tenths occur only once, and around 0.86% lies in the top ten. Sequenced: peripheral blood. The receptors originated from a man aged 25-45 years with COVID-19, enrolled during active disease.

CDR3 protein: CASGQPDQPQHF. CDR3 in DNA: TGTGCCAGCGGCCAGCCGGATCAGCCCCAGCATTTT. V gene TRBV6-2 or TRBV6-3 combines with J gene TRBJ1-5; no clear D. This CDR3 has 12 amino acids. V gave up 8 bases and J gave up 5 bases, with 10 bases separating them. The germline V gene encodes CDR1 MNHEY and CDR2 SVGEGT.

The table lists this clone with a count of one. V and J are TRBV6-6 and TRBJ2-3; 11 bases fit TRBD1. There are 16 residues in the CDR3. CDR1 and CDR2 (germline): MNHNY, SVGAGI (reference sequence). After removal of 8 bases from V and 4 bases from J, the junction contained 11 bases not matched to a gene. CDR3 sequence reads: CASADPGTGGSDTQYF. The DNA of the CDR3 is TGTGCCAGCGCCGACCCCGGGACAGGGGGTTCAGATACGCAGTATTTT.